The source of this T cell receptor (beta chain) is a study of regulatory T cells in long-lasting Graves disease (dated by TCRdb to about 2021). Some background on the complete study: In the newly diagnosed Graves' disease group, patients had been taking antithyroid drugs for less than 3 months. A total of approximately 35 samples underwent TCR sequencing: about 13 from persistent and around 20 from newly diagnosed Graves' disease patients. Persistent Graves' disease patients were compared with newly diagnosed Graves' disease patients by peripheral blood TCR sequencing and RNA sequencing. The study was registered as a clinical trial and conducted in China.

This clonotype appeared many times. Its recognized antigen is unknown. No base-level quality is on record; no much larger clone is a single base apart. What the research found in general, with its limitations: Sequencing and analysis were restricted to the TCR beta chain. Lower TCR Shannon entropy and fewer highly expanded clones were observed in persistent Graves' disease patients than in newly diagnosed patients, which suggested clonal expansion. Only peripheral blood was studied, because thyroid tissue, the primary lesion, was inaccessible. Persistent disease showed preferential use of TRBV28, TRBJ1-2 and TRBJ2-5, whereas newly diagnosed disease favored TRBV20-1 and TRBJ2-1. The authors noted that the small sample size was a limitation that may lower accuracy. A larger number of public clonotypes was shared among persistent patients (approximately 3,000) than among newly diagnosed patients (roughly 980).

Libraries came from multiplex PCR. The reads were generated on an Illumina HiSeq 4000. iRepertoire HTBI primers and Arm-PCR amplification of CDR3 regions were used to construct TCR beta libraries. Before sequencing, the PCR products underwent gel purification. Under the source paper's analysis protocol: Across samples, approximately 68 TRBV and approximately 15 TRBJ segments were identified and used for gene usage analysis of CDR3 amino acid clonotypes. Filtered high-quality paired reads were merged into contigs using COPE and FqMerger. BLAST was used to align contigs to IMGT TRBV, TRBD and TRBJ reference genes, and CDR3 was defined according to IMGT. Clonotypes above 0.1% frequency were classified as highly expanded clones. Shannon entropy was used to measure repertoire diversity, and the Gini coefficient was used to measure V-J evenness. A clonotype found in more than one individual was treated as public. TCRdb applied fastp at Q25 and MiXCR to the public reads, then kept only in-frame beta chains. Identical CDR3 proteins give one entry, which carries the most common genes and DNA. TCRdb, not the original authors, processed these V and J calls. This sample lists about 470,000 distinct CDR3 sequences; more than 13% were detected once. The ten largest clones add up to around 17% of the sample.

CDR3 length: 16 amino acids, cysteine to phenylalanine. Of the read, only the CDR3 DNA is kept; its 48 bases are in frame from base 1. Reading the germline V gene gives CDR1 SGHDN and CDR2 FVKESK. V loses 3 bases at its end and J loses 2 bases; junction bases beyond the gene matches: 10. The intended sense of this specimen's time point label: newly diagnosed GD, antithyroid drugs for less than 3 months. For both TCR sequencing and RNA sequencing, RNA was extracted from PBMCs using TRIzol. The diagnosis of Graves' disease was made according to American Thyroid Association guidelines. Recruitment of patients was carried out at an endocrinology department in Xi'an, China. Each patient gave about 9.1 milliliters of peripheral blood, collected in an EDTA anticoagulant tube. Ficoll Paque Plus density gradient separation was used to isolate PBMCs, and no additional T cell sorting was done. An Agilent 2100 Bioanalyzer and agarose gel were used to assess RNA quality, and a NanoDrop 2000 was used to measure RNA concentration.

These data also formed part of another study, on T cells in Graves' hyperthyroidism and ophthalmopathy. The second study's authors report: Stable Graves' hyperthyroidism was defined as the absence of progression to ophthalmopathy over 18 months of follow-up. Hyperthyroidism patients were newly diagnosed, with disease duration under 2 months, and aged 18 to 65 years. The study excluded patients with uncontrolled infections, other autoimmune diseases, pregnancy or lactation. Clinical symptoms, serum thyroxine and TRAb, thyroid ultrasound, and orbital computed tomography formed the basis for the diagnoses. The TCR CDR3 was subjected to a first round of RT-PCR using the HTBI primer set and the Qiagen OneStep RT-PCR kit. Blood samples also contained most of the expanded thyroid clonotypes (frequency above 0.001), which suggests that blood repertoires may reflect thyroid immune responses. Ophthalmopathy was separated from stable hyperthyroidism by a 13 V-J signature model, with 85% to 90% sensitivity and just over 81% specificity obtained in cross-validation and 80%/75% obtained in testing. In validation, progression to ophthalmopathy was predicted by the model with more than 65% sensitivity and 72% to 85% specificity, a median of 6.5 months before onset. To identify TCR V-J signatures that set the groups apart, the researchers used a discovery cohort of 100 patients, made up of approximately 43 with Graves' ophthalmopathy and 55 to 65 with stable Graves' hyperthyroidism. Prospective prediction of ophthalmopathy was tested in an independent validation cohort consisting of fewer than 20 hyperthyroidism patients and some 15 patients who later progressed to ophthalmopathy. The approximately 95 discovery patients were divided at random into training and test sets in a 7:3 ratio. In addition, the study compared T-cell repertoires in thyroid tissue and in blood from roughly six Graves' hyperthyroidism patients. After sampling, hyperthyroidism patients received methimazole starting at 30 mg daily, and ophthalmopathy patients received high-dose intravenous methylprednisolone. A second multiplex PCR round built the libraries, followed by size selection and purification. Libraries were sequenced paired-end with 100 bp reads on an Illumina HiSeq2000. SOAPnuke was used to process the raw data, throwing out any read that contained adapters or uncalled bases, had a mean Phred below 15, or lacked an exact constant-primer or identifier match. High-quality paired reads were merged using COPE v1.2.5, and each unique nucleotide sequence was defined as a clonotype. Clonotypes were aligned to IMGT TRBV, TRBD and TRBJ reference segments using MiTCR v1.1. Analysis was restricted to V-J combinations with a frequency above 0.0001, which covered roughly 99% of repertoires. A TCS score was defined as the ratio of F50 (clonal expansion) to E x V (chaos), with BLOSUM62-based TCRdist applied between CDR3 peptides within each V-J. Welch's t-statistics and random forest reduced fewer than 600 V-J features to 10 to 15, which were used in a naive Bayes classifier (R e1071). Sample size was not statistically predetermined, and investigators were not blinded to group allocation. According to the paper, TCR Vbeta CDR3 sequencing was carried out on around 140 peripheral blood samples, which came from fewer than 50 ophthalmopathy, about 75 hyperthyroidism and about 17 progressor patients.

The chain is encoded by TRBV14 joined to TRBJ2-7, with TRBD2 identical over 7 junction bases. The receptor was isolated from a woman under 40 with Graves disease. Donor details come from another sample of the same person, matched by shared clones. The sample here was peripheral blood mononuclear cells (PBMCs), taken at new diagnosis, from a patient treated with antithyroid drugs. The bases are TGTGCCAGCAGCCAGGGAGTAGCGGGCTTACCCTACGAGCAGTACTTC. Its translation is CASSQGVAGLPYEQYF.